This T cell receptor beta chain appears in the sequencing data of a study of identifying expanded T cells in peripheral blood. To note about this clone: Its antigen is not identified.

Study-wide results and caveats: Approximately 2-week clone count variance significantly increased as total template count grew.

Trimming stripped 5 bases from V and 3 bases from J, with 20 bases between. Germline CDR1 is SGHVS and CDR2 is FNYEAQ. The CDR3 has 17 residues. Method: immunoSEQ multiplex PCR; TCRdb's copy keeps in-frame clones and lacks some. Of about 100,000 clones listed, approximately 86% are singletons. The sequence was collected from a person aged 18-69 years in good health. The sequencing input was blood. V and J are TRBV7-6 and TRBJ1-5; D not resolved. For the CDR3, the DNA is TGTGCCAGCAGCCCCCTTGAGGCGGAAGGCCTCAATCAGCCCCAGCATTTT. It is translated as CASSPLEAEGLNQPQHF.